Detailed here is one TCR beta chain. Sequencing used immunoSEQ multiplex PCR; TCRdb keeps in-frame clones, though not all of them. The sample lists roughly 80,000 clones, roughly 82% occurring once. This sample was taken from a study of blood T cell repertoires in COVID-19. The CDR3 extends over 14 amino acids. Germline lookup yields CDR1 KGHSH and CDR2 LQKENI. Trimming took 6 bases from V and 4 from J; bases not matched to a gene: 3. Material for sequencing was peripheral blood. This clonotype was obtained from a human donor in a cohort sampled during active COVID-19. V gene TRBV18 combines with J gene TRBJ1-4; the match to TRBD1 covers 9 bases. In DNA form, the CDR3 reads TGTGCCAGCTCTACGGACAGGGGTAATGAAAAACTGTTTTTT. It translates to CASSTDRGNEKLFF. The full variable domain, in which reference TRBV18 and TRBJ1-4 provide the parts outside the CDR3, is NAGVMQNPRHLVRRRGQEARLRCSPMKGHSHVYWYRQLPEEGLKFMVYLQKENIIDESGMPKERFSAEFPKEGPSILRIQQVVRGDSAAYFCASSTDRGNEKLFFGSGTQLSVL.